By proportion, the clone carrying this TCR beta chain is medium-sized. The CDR3 loop spans 16 amino acids. The germline gives CDR1 MNHEY, CDR2 SMNVEV (reference sequence). J lost 7 bases, V lost 5 bases, and 8 bases had no gene match. Generated by immunoSEQ multiplex PCR, the TCRdb table keeps only in-frame clones and is missing some. This table has 150,000 to 200,000 clones, 82% appearing once. The record originates from a study of blood T cell repertoires in COVID-19. Material for sequencing was peripheral blood. The sequence was obtained from a woman aged 40 to 50 with COVID-19, enrolled during active disease. The V call is TRBV27, the J call TRBJ1-6, with 10 bases that match TRBD1. CDR3 nucleotide sequence: TGTGCCAGCAGTACGTGGACAGGGGGAGCGAATTCACCCCTCCACTTT. This gives the protein CASSTWTGGANSPLHF.